What follows describes a single T cell receptor beta chain. This sample was taken from a study of OX40 agonist ivuxolimab in advanced cancers. Trimming took 6 bases from V and 4 from J, leaving 12 bases between them. Germline V lookup: CDR1 LNHDA, CDR2 SQIVND (reference sequence). This CDR3 has 13 amino acids. Data came from immunoSEQ multiplex PCR; TCRdb stores just in-frame clones and leaves some out. The sample yields around 70,000 clones, roughly four fifths seen once. The sample in question was CD4+ or CD8+ T cells sorted from blood, obtained in a trial of the OX40 agonist ivuxolimab. This receptor was taken from an adult with an advanced solid tumor such as melanoma, head and neck, liver or kidney cancer. The V gene is TRBV19, the J gene TRBJ1-1; maybe TRBD1 (6 bases). CDR3 in amino acids: CASSLQGGTEAFF. In nucleotides, the CDR3 is TGTGCCAGTAGCTTACAGGGCGGCACTGAAGCTTTCTTT.